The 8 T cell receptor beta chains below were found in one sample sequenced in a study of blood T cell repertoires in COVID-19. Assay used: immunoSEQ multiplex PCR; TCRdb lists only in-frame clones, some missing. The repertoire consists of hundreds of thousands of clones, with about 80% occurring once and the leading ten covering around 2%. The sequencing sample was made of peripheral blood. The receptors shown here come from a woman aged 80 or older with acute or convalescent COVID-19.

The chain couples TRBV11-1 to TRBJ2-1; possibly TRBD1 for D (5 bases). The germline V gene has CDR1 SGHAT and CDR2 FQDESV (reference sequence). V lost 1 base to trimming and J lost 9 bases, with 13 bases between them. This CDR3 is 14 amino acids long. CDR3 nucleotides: TGTGCCAGCAGCTTAGGCGGCAGGGTAGGTGAGCAGTTCTTC. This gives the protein CASSLGGRVGEQFF.

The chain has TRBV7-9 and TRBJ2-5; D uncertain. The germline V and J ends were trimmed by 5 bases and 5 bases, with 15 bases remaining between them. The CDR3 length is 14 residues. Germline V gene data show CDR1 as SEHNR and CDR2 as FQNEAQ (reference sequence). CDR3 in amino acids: CASSTTGVRETQYF. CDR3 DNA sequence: TGTGCCAGCAGCACAACTGGCGTGAGGGAGACCCAGTACTTC.

CDR3 bases: TGTGCCAGCAGCTTACTGAAAATCGGACTAGCAAACATTCAGTACTTC. Protein: CASSLLKIGLANIQYF. The chain combines TRBV7-2 with TRBJ2-4; 8 bases map to TRBD2. The CDR3 extends over 16 amino acids. The J segment lost 6 bases and the V segment lost 2 bases, leaving 9 bases of the junction unmatched. Germline V gene sequence: CDR1 SGHTA, CDR2 FQGNSA.

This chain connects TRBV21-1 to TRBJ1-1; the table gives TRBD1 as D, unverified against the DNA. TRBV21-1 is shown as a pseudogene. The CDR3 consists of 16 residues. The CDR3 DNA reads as TGTGCCAGCAGCAAGGACCAGGGATACCTTTACACTGAAGCTTTCTTT. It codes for CASSKDQGYLYTEAFF.

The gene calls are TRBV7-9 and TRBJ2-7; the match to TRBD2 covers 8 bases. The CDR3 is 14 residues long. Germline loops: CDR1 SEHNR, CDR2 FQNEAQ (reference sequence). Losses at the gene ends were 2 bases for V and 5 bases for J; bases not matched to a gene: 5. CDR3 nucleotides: TGTGCCAGCAGCTTATTAGGACTAGCCCACGAGCAGTACTTC. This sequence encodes CASSLLGLAHEQYF.

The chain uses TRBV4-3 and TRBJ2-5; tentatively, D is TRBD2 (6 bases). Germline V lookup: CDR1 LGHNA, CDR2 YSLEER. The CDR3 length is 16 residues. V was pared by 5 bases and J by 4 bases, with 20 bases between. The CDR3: CASSFGSGRLGETQYF. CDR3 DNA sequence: TGCGCCAGCAGCTTCGGCTCGGGGAGACTAGGAGAGACCCAGTACTTC.

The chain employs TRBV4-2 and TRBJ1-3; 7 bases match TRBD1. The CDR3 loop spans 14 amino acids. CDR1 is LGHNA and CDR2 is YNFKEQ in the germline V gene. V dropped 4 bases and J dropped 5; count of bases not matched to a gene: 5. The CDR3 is CASSPGQPRNTIYF. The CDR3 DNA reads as TGTGCCAGCAGCCCGGGACAGCCAAGAAACACCATATATTTT.

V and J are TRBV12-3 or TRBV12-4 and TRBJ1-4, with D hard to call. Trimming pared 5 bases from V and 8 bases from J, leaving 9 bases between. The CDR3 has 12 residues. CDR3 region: CASSPGREKLFF. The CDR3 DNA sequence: TGTGCCAGCAGTCCCGGGAGGGAAAAACTGTTTTTT.